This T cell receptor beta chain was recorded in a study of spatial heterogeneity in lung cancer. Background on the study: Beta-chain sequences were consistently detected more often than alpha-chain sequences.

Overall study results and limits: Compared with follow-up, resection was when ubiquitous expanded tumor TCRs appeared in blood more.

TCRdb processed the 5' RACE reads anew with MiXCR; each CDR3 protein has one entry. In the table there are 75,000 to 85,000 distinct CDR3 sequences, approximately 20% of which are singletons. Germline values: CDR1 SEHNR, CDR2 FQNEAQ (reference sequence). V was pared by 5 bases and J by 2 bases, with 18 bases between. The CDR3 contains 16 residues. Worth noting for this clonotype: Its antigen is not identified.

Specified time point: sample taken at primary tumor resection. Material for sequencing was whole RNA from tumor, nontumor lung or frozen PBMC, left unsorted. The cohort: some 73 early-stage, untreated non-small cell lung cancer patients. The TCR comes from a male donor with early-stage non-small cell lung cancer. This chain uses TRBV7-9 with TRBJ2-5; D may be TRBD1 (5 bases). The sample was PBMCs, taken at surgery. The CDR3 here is CASSLQVSTGQETQYF. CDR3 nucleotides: TGTGCCAGCAGCCTTCAGGTCAGCACAGGACAAGAGACCCAGTACTTC. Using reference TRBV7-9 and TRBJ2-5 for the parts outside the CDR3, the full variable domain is DTGVSQNPRHKITKRGQNVTFRCDPISEHNRLYWYRQTLGQGPEFLTYFQNEAQLEKSRLLSDRFSAERPKGSFSTLEIQRTEQGDSAMYLCASSLQVSTGQETQYFGPGTRLLVL.